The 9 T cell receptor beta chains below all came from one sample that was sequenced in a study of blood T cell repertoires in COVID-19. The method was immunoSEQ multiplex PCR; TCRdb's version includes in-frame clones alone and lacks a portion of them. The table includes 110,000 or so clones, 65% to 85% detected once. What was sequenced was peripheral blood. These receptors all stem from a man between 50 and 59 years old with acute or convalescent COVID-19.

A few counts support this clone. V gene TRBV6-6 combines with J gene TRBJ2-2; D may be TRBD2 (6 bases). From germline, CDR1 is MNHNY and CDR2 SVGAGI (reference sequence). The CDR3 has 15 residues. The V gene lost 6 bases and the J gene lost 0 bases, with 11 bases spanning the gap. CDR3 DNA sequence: TGTGCCAGCAGGCGGGACTTTGCGAACACCGGGGAGCTGTTTTTT. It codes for CASRRDFANTGELFF.

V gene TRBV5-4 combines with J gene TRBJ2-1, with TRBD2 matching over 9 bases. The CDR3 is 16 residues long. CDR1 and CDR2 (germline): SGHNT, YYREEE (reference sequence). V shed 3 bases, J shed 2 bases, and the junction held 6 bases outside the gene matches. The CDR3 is CASSSAGGRAYNEQFF. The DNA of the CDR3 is TGTGCCAGCAGCTCAGCGGGGGGAAGAGCCTACAATGAGCAGTTCTTC.

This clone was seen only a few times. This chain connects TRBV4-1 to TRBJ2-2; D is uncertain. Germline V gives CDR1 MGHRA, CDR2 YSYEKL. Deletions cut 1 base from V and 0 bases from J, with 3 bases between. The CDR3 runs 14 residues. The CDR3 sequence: CASSQAANTGELFF. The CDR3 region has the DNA TGCGCCAGCAGCCAAGCGGCGAACACCGGGGAGCTGTTTTTT.

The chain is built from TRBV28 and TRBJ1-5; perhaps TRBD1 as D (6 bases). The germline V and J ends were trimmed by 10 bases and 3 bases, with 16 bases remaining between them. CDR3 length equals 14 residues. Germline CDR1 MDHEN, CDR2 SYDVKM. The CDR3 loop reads CAIGAGVINQPQHF. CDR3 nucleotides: TGTGCCATCGGGGCAGGGGTTATCAATCAGCCCCAGCATTTT.

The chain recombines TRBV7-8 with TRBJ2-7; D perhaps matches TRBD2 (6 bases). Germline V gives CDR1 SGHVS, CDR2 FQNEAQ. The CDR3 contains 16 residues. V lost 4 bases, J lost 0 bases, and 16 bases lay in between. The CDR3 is CASSSPRGGASYEQYF. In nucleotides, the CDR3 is TGTGCCAGCAGCTCCCCCCGGGGCGGGGCCTCCTACGAGCAGTACTTC.

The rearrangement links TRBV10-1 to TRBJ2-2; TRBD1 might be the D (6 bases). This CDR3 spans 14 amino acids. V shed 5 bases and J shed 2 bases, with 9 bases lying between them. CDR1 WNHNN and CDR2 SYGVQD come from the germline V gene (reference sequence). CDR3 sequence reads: CASSLDSNTGELFF. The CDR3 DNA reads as TGCGCCAGCAGTTTGGACAGCAACACCGGGGAGCTGTTTTTT.

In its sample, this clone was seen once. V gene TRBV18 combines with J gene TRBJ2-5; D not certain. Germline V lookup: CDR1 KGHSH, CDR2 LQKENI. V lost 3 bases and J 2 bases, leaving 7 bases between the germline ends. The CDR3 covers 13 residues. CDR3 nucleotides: TGTGCCAGCTCACCGGCAATACAAGAGACCCAGTACTTC. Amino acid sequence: CASSPAIQETQYF.

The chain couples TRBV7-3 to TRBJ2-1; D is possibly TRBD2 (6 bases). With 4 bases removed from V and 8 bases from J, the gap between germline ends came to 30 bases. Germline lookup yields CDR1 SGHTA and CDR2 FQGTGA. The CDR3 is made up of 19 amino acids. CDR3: CASSWAYGGALTAKDEQFF. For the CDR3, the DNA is TGTGCCAGCAGCTGGGCTTACGGCGGGGCGCTAACAGCCAAGGATGAGCAGTTCTTC.

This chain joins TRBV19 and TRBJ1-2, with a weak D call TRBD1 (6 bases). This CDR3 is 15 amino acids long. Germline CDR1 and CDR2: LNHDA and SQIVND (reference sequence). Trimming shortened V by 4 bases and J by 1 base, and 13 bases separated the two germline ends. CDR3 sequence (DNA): TGTGCCAGTAGTACTCCTAACAGGGTTAACTATGGCTACACCTTC. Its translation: CASSTPNRVNYGYTF.